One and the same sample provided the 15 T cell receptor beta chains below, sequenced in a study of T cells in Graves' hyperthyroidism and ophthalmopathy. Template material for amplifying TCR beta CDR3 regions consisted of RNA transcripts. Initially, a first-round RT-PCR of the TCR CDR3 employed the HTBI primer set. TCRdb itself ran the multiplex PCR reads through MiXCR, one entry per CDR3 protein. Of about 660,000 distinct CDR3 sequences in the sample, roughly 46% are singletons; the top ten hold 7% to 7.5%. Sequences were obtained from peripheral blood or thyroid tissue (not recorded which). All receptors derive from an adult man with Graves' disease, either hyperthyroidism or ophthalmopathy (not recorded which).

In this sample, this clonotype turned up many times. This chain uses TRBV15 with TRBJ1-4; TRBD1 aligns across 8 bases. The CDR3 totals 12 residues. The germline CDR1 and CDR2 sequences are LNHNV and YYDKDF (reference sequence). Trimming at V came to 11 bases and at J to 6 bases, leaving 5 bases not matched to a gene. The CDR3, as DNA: TGTGCCGCAAAACAGGGGGATGAAAAACTGTTTTTT. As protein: CAAKQGDEKLFF.

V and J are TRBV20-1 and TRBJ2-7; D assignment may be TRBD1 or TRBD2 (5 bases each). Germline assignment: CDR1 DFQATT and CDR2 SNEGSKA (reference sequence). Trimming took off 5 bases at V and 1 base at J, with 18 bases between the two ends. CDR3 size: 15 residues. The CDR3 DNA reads TGCAGTGCTTCCCCGGGGCCCAAGCCTTCCTACGAGCAGTACTTC. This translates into CSASPGPKPSYEQYF.

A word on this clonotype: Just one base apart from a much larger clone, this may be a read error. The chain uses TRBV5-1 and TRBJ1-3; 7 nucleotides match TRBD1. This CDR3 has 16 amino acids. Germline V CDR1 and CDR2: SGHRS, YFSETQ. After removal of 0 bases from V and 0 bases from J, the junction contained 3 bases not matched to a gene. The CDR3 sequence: CASSLEGQSSGNTIYF. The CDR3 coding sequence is TGCGCCAGCAGCTTGGAGGGACAGAGCTCTGGAAACACCATATATTTT.

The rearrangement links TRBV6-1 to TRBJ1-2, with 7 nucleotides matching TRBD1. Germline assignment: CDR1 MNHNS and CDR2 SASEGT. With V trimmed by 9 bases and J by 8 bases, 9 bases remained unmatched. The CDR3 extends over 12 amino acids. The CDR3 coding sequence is TGTGCCAGGGTGGGACAGTTGGACGGCTACACCTTC. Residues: CARVGQLDGYTF.

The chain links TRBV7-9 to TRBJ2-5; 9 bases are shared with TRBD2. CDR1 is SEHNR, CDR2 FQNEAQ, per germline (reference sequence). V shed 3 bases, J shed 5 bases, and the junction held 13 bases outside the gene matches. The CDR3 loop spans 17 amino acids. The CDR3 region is CASSLRLAGGPGETQYF. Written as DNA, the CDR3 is TGTGCCAGCAGCTTGAGGTTGGCGGGAGGGCCCGGGGAGACCCAGTACTTC.

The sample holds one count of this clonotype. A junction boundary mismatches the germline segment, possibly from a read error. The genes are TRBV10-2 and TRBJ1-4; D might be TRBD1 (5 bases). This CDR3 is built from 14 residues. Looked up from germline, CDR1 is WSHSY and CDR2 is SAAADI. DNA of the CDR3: TGCGCCAGCAGTAGGGCAGGGCGGGCTGAAAAACTGGTTTTT. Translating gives CASSRAGRAEKLVF.

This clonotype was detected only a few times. The CDR3 sequence: CASSSPAGVNTEAFF. The CDR3 DNA is TGTGCCAGCAGCTCCCCCGCAGGCGTGAACACTGAAGCTTTCTTT. The V call is TRBV7-8, the J call TRBJ1-1; D unclear. This CDR3 comprises 15 residues. CDR1 is SGHVS, CDR2 FQNEAQ, per germline. V was trimmed by 4 bases and J by 0 bases, leaving 12 bases between them.

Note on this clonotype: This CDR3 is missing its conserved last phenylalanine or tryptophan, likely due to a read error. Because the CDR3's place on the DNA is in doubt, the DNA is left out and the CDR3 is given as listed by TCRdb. This chain's CDR3 is CATSRDRGGQGY. This chain joins TRBV15 and TRBJ2-7; the D call in the table, TRBD1, was not verified against the DNA. The CDR3 region is 12 residues in length, termini included. Germline CDR1 LNHNV, CDR2 YYDKDF (reference sequence).

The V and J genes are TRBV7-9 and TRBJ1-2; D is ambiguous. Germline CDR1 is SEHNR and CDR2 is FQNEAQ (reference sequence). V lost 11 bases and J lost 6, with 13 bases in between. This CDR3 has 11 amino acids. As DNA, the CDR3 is TGTGCCGCCCCCGGGGTGAATGGCTACACCTTC. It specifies CAAPGVNGYTF.

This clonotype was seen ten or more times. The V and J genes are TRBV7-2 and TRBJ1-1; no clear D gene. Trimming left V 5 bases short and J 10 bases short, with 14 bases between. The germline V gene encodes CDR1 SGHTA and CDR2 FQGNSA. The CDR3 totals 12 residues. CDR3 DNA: TGTGCCAGCAGCCAAGACGAGGCTCCAGCTTTCTTT. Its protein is CASSQDEAPAFF.

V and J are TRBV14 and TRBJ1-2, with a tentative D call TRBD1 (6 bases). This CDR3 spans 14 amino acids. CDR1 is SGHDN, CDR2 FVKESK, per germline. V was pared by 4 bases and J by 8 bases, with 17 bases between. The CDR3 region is CASSPAGVVGGYTF. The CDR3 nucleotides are TGTGCCAGCAGCCCGGCAGGGGTAGTTGGCGGCTACACCTTC.

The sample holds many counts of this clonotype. The CDR3 loop reads CASRIDRATEKLFF. In nucleotides, the CDR3 is TGTGCCAGCAGAATCGACAGGGCTACTGAAAAACTGTTTTTT. The chain employs TRBV2 and TRBJ1-4; 7 bases agree with TRBD1. CDR3 size: 14 residues. Trimming took 6 bases from V and 7 from J; bases not matched to a gene: 8. Germline V CDR1 and CDR2: SNHLY, FYNNEI.

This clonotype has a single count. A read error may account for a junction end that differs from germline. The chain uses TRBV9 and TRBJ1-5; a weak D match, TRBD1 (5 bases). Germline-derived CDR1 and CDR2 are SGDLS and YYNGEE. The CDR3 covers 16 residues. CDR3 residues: CASSQESGRVNQPQHF. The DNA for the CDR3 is TGCGCCAGCAGCCAAGAGTCGGGCAGGGTGAATCAGCCCCAGCATTTT.

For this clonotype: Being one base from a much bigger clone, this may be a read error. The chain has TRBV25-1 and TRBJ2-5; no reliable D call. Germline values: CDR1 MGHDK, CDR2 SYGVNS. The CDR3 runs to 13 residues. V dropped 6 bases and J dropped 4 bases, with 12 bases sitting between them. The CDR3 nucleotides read TGTGCCAGCAGCTATGCGGCCGTAGAGACCCAGTACTTC. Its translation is CASSYAAVETQYF.

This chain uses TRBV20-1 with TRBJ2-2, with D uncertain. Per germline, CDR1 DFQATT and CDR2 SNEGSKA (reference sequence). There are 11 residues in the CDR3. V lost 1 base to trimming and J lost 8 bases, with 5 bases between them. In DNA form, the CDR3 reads TGCAGTGCTAGAGGCGTAGGGGAGCTGTTTTTT. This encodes CSARGVGELFF.